This TCR beta chain was retrieved from a study of cytomegalovirus exposure and HLA in healthy donors. Study-level findings and limits: Immune exposure data for these donors was limited to CMV serostatus.

The primer mix had 60 Vbeta and 13 Jbeta primers. Sequenced by immunoSEQ multiplex PCR; TCRdb stores in-frame clones only, minus some. The sample shows more than 110,000 clones, about 84% of them seen only once. CDR1 is SGDLS, CDR2 YYNGEE, per germline. The CDR3 covers 14 residues. V was pared by 3 bases and J by 2 bases, with 12 bases between. As regards this clone: Its cognate antigen is unknown.

The genes are TRBV9 and TRBJ2-7, with a weak D call TRBD1 (6 bases). Material for sequencing was PBMCs. The sequence came from a man over 45 in good health and CMV-seronegative. Here the CDR3 DNA reads TGTGCCAGCAGCGCCACAGGGTGGCCCTACGAGCAGTACTTC. Encoded protein: CASSATGWPYEQYF.